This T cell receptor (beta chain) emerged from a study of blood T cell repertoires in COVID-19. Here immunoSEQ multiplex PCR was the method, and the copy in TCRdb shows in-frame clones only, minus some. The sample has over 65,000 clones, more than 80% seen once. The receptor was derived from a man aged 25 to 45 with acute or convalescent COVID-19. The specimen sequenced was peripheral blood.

The CDR3 spells CAIRIGGTPYEQYF. CDR3 bases: TGTGCCATCAGGATTGGGGGCACCCCCTACGAGCAGTACTTC. This chain joins TRBV10-3 and TRBJ2-7; perhaps TRBD1 as D (6 bases). Germline loops: CDR1 ENHRY, CDR2 SYGVKD. V was cut by 6 bases and J by 2 bases, with 14 bases left in between. CDR3 size: 14 residues.